The present TCR beta chain was sequenced within a study of regulatory T cells in long-lasting Graves disease. Study-wide points: Persistent disease exhibited a predilection for TRBV28, TRBJ1-2 and TRBJ2-5.

With respect to this clonotype: Its matching antigen is unknown.

Libraries of TCR beta came from iRepertoire HTBI primers plus Arm-PCR of CDR3 regions. TCRdb used MiXCR to reprocess the multiplex PCR reads, holding one entry per CDR3 protein. This sample has 450,000 or so distinct CDR3 sequences; less than 25% occur once, and the top ten carry 6.5% to 10%. The sample's time point: persistent/refractory GD, antithyroid drugs over 5 years with positive TRAb. PBMC-derived RNA was used for the TCR library. The CDR3 has 15 amino acids. Germline lookup yields CDR1 SGHAT and CDR2 FQNNGV. J was trimmed by 5 bases and V by 5 bases; bases with no gene match: 9. This rearrangement joins TRBV11-2 to TRBJ2-7; TRBD2 agrees at 10 bases. The TCR comes from a female donor with Graves disease. Material: peripheral blood mononuclear cells (PBMCs), obtained when the disease was refractory, from a patient treated with antithyroid drugs. CDR3 residues: CASSDTLAGANEQYF. The CDR3 nucleotides read TGTGCCAGCAGCGATACGCTAGCGGGAGCGAACGAGCAGTACTTC.